Listed below are T cell receptor beta chains from one sample, sequenced in a study of response to subunit inactivated influenza vaccine. TCRdb re-derived calls from the RT-PCR reads in MiXCR, one entry per CDR3 protein. The sample shows 550,000 to 800,000 distinct CDR3 sequences, around 16% of them seen only once. The sequencing used PBMCs from blood, collected 11 to 12 days after vaccination. Receptor source: a middle-aged man who received an inactivated influenza vaccine. Each CDR3 is given with its conserved first and last residue. The D gene is left open where the match is weak. The size field is filled for only some rows; it gives once, few, many or a size class.

V gene	J gene	clone size	CDR3 length	D gene	CDR3 protein	CDR3 DNA
TRBV5-6	TRBJ2-5	few	14	.	CASSLYGYGETQYF	TGTGCCAGCAGCTTGTACGGGTATGGAGAGACCCAGTACTTC
TRBV12-3/TRBV12-4	TRBJ2-7	few	13	TRBD1	CASRQGDSYEQYF	TGTGCCAGCAGACAGGGGGACTCCTACGAGCAGTACTTC
TRBV7-9	TRBJ2-7	.	16	TRBD2	CASSLGTSGSSYEQYF	TGTGCCAGCAGCCTCGGGACTAGCGGGAGTAGCTACGAGCAGTACTTC
TRBV12-3/TRBV12-4	TRBJ1-4	many	14	.	CASSTTTANEKLFF	TGTGCCAGCAGTACAACTACAGCTAATGAAAAACTGTTTTTT
TRBV12-3/TRBV12-4	TRBJ2-3	many	15	TRBD2	CASSLFAGGGDTQYF	TGTGCCAGCAGTTTATTTGCGGGGGGGGGAGATACGCAGTATTTT
TRBV12-3/TRBV12-4	TRBJ1-3	.	13	.	CASSLALGNTIYF	TGTGCCAGCAGTTTAGCGCTTGGAAACACCATATATTTT
TRBV7-3	TRBJ1-6	.	16	.	CASSLTGTAPNSPLHF	TGTGCCAGCAGCTTAACAGGGACGGCTCCTAATTCACCCCTCCACTTT
TRBV4-1	TRBJ1-6	.	13	.	CASSPEVDSPLHF	TGCGCCAGCAGCCCTGAAGTCGATTCACCCCTCCACTTT
TRBV27	TRBJ2-7	few	13	.	CASSNAGVGEQYF	TGTGCCAGCAGTAACGCCGGAGTTGGAGAGCAGTACTTC
TRBV6-1	TRBJ1-5	few	15	.	CASSGTTLSNQPQHF	TGTGCCAGCAGTGGGACGACCCTTAGCAATCAGCCCCAGCATTTT
TRBV20-1	TRBJ2-7	many	13	.	CSANPTRAYEQYF	TGCAGCGCTAACCCCACGAGGGCCTACGAGCAGTACTTC
TRBV2	TRBJ1-5	few	14	.	CASSTDYSNQPQHF	TGTGCCAGCAGTACGGACTATAGCAATCAGCCCCAGCATTTT
TRBV9	TRBJ1-4	few	14	TRBD1	CASSVGQGGEKLFF	TGTGCCAGCAGCGTGGGACAGGGAGGAGAAAAACTGTTTTTT
TRBV15	TRBJ2-3	.	13	.	CATSPNGGDRQYF	TGTGCCACCAGCCCCAACGGAGGGGATAGGCAGTATTTT
TRBV20-1	TRBJ1-1	.	14	.	CSGRDGGAVTEAFF	TGCAGTGGCAGAGATGGGGGGGCGGTCACTGAAGCTTTCTTT
TRBV7-8	TRBJ1-1	.	13	TRBD1	CASSKQGRGEAFF	TGTGCCAGCAGCAAACAGGGGAGAGGGGAAGCTTTCTTT
TRBV7-8	TRBJ1-1	.	14	.	CASSLTAGNTEAFF	TGTGCCAGCAGCCTCACAGCGGGGAACACTGAAGCTTTCTTT
TRBV7-9	TRBJ2-3	.	13	.	CASSSGHTDTQYF	TGTGCCAGCAGCTCCGGGCACACAGATACGCAGTATTTT
TRBV28	TRBJ2-7	few	17	.	CASSFTLAFDGRGEQYF	TGTGCCAGCAGTTTTACGTTAGCTTTCGACGGGCGTGGCGAGCAGTACTTC
TRBV5-1	TRBJ2-7	.	15	.	CASSSQSVRANEQYF	TGCGCCAGCAGCTCCCAGAGCGTGAGGGCCAACGAGCAGTACTTC
TRBV15	TRBJ1-6	.	15	TRBD1	CATSRARDRNSPLHF	TGTGCCACCAGCAGAGCGAGGGACAGGAATTCACCCCTCCACTTT
TRBV20-1	TRBJ2-7	many	13	.	CSAVKQVSYEQYF	TGCAGTGCTGTCAAACAGGTTTCCTACGAGCAGTACTTC
TRBV15	TRBJ2-2	.	17	.	CATSRDFAGRYGGELFF	TGTGCCACCAGCAGAGATTTTGCAGGGCGTTATGGCGGGGAGCTGTTTTTT
TRBV24-1	TRBJ2-3	few	16	TRBD1	CATSDSVRGRTDTQYF	TGTGCCACCAGTGATTCTGTCAGGGGGCGAACAGATACGCAGTATTTT